This TCR beta chain was captured in a study of chemoradiotherapy in HPV16-positive cancers. Study details: Candidate HPV-specific clones and shared TCR motifs came from a couple of HPV16-positive patients. Findings and limits, study-wide: For HPV16-positive patients, expanding HPV-responsive T cells associated with longer recurrence-free survival. Candidate HPV-specific clones and E7-related TCR motifs grew in tumor during treatment.

This table comes from immunoSEQ multiplex PCR, and its TCRdb copy is limited to in-frame clones, with some not included. The data contain about 39,000 clones, roughly 77% of them singletons. Germline V gene sequence: CDR1 ENHRY, CDR2 SYGVKD. The CDR3 totals 12 residues. V lost 8 bases and J 8 bases, leaving 13 bases between the germline ends. Concerning this clone: Its antigen is still unknown.

The sequence derives from a human donor with HPV-associated anogenital cancer. The sequences come from blood, collected from a patient who underwent chemoradiotherapy. The rearrangement uses TRBV10-3 and TRBJ2-1; D may be TRBD2 (6 bases). The CDR3 DNA is TGTGCCATCGGGCTCGGCGGGGATGAGCAGTTCTTC. Translating gives CAIGLGGDEQFF.